This T cell receptor beta chain came from a study of T-cell reconstitution after alpha-beta-depleted transplantation in children. For TCRbeta, the library was prepared with unique molecular identifiers. From the PCR reads, TCRdb called clonotypes with MiXCR, one entry per CDR3 protein. Of a few hundred thousand distinct CDR3 sequences listed, 11% are singletons. The CDR3 runs to 10 residues. Per the germline V gene, CDR1 is SQVTM and CDR2 is ANQGSEA. Trimming removed 4 bases at V and 11 bases at J, with 9 bases between. This clonotype was detected a few times. This sequence originates from a human donor who donated a stem cell graft to a child with acute myeloid leukemia. The sample was PBMCs from the stem cell graft donor, taken from the stem cell graft. The rearrangement links TRBV29-1 to TRBJ2-1; D is unclear. In nucleotides, the CDR3 is TGCAGCGTTGGCTCACACAAGCAGTTCTTC. Encoded protein: CSVGSHKQFF.